Listed below are T cell receptor beta chains from one sample, sequenced in a study of cytomegalovirus exposure and HLA in healthy donors. The table came from immunoSEQ multiplex PCR; TCRdb's copy has only in-frame clones and leaves some out. Of some 140,000 clones listed, around 77% were seen once; the top ten hold 1% to 1.5%. Material: PBMCs. These receptors all come from a man over 45 in good health and CMV-seronegative. The CDR3 runs from the conserved cysteine through the conserved F or W. D genes are given only for firm matches. The size field is filled for only some rows; it gives once, few, many or a size class.

>once|TRBV27|.
CASSLTGQTEAFF
>few|TRBV7-2|TRBD2
CASSSSRSGRFWEQYF
>few|TRBV29-1|TRBD1
CSIRDKGGSEAFF
>.|TRBV7-6|.
CASSFSGNQPQHF
>.|TRBV6-5|.
CASSYPGGMNTEAFF
>.|TRBV5-1|TRBD2
CASRLAGGPTDTQYF
>few|TRBV5-6|.
CASSLGRLEKLFF
>few|TRBV28|TRBD2
CASSRRPSGRSSEQYF
>.|TRBV28|TRBD1
CASSSDRAQPQHF
>.|TRBV6-1|TRBD1
CASDRDRGQETQYF
>few|TRBV11-2|.
CASSSLAGSSGSNYGYTF
>.|TRBV5-1|.
CASSALNGDTQYF
>.|TRBV19|.
CASSSTGIFNEQYF
>.|TRBV30|TRBD1
CAWSVLGTVNTEAFF
>.|TRBV29-1|.
CSVEDVGARTYEQYF
>.|TRBV28|.
CASRPTGGGNQPQHF
>.|TRBV19|.
CASSLLPGVGVRNEQFF
>.|TRBV7-9|.
CASSLFGPSEAEKLFF
>.|TRBV27|.
CASSLGQSPTGQYF
>.|TRBV4-1|.
CASSQESYSNQPQHF
>few|TRBV7-8|.
CASSLGLRTQVSYEQYF
>few|TRBV2|.
CASNPYQSNQPQHF
>.|TRBV27|.
CASSLQGGTGELFF
>.|TRBV5-1|TRBD1
CASSRTGGSGNTIYF
>once|TRBV5-1|.
CASSAGQLSSYEQYF
>.|TRBV7-2|.
CASSYTGGADTQYF
>.|TRBV4-3|.
CASSQEAIASTDTQYF
>.|TRBV27|.
CATRRSSNYGYTF
>.|TRBV29-1|.
CSVENSFTDTQYF
>.|TRBV6-1|.
CASSGQGSAYEQYF
>.|TRBV2|TRBD1
CASSLDRRTEAFF
>once|TRBV28|TRBD1
CAIGTGGSGTEAFF
>.|TRBV6-5|.
CASKPPTGSGNTIYF
>.|TRBV5-1|TRBD1
CASSDGQGLETQYF
>.|TRBV7-9|.
CASSFRGPGRTDTQYF
>.|TRBV28|TRBD1
CASTETGSVSNTGELFF
>few|TRBV10-1|.
CASSATDTRETQYF
>.|TRBV29-1|TRBD2
CSALGASGYNYEQYF
>.|TRBV28|.
CASSSVTSGTDTQYF
>.|TRBV7-8|TRBD1
CASSLVGGQGNEKLFF
>.|TRBV2|.
CASKQGESSYNEQFF
>few|TRBV28|TRBD1
CASSSGQRLMNTEAFF
>.|TRBV19|TRBD1
CASSIGGGPGELFF
>.|TRBV7-2|.
CASSLSGEPANYGYTF
>.|TRBV28|.
CASSATRGKSLDNEQFF
>.|TRBV5-6|TRBD1
CASSPWDRNNEKLFF
>.|TRBV10-1|.
CASSGAPGKEFNTGELFF